This is a list of T cell receptor beta chains from one sample in a study of long-term antiretroviral therapy in people with HIV. Sequencing was performed with immunoSEQ multiplex PCR; in TCRdb, only in-frame clones are kept and a portion is missing. The sample lists roughly 36,000 clones, under 90% occurring once. The sequencing used unsorted PBMCs, collected 0.4 years before starting antiretroviral therapy. The receptor source for this set is a man aged 18 to 29 with HIV. The CDR3 runs from the conserved cysteine through the conserved F or W. Each record gives: V gene, D gene, clone size, J gene, CDR3 DNA, CDR3 protein. A D gene is named only where the DNA matches it firmly. Clone size is not always given. Where it is, it says once, few, many or a class for expanded clones.

V gene: TRBV5-1; D gene: -; clone size: -; J gene: TRBJ2-3; CDR3 DNA: TGCGCCAGCAGCTTAAGCGGACAGTCCTTTGAGGGTACGCAGTATTTT; CDR3 protein: CASSLSGQSFEGTQYF
V gene: TRBV7-8; D gene: TRBD1; clone size: -; J gene: TRBJ2-7; CDR3 DNA: TGTGCCAGCAGCAAGGGACAGGGGGCATCCGAGCAGTACTTC; CDR3 protein: CASSKGQGASEQYF
V gene: TRBV30; D gene: TRBD1; clone size: few; J gene: TRBJ1-6; CDR3 DNA: TGTGCCTGGAGTCAGCGGGACAGAGACTCACCCCTCCACTTT; CDR3 protein: CAWSQRDRDSPLHF
V gene: TRBV7-2; D gene: TRBD2; clone size: -; J gene: TRBJ2-2; CDR3 DNA: TGTGCCAGCAGTTACCGACTAGCGGGGAAGAACACCGGGGAGCTGTTTTTT; CDR3 protein: CASSYRLAGKNTGELFF
V gene: TRBV19; D gene: TRBD2; clone size: -; J gene: TRBJ2-2; CDR3 DNA: TGTGCCAGTAGTATCGGACTAGCGGGGTCCAAGCCCGGGGAGCTGTTTTTT; CDR3 protein: CASSIGLAGSKPGELFF
V gene: TRBV30; D gene: -; clone size: -; J gene: TRBJ2-1; CDR3 DNA: TGTGCCTGGAGTAGTATAGCGGATGAGCAGTTCTTC; CDR3 protein: CAWSSIADEQFF
V gene: TRBV11-2; D gene: -; clone size: -; J gene: TRBJ2-7; CDR3 DNA: TGTGCCAGCAGCTTAAGGGGAAGTGACGAGCAGTACTTC; CDR3 protein: CASSLRGSDEQYF
V gene: TRBV7-2; D gene: -; clone size: -; J gene: TRBJ1-4; CDR3 DNA: TGTGCCAGCAGCTTAGGGGTGGGGGCAGATAATGAAAAACTGTTTTTT; CDR3 protein: CASSLGVGADNEKLFF
V gene: TRBV12-5; D gene: -; clone size: -; J gene: TRBJ2-2; CDR3 DNA: TGTGCTAGTGGTTTGGACCTTAACGGGGAGCTGTTTTTT; CDR3 protein: CASGLDLNGELFF
V gene: TRBV7-2; D gene: -; clone size: -; J gene: TRBJ1-5; CDR3 DNA: TGTGCCAGCAGCTTAGGGGGGATCAATCAGCCCCAGCATTTT; CDR3 protein: CASSLGGINQPQHF
V gene: TRBV28; D gene: TRBD1; clone size: -; J gene: TRBJ1-3; CDR3 DNA: TGTGCCAGCAGGACAACAGGGGTTGGAAACACCATATATTTT; CDR3 protein: CASRTTGVGNTIYF
V gene: TRBV27; D gene: -; clone size: -; J gene: TRBJ1-2; CDR3 DNA: TGTGCCAGCAGTTTATCGCCCCGGGGCTTCTATGGCTACACCTTC; CDR3 protein: CASSLSPRGFYGYTF
V gene: TRBV15; D gene: -; clone size: -; J gene: TRBJ1-4; CDR3 DNA: TGTGCCACCAGCAGAGGAACAGCAAATAATGAAAAACTGTTTTTT; CDR3 protein: CATSRGTANNEKLFF